Listed below are T cell receptor beta chains from one sample, sequenced in a study of blood T cells in healthy people across ages. TCRdb analysed the 5' RACE reads with MiXCR anew, one entry per CDR3 protein. The data show about a million distinct CDR3 sequences, 51% seen once. What was sequenced was blood. All receptors derive from a woman aged 55-69 years in good health. Each CDR3 is given with its conserved first and last residue. Each record gives: D gene, J gene, clone size, V gene, CDR3 DNA, CDR3 protein. A D gene is named only where the DNA matches it firmly. Clone size is shown for a subset of rows, as once, few, many or a class of expanded clone.

D: -; J: TRBJ1-1; size: -; V: TRBV7-9; DNA: TGTGCCAGCAGCTTAGGAGGGGGATTTGAAGCTTTCTTT; CDR3: CASSLGGGFEAFF
D: TRBD2; J: TRBJ2-3; size: -; V: TRBV20-1; DNA: TGCAGTGCCAGGGTAATAGCGGGAACCGATACGCAGTATTTT; CDR3: CSARVIAGTDTQYF
D: -; J: TRBJ2-7; size: -; V: TRBV11-2; DNA: TGTGCCAGCAGCTTAGAGGCTAGCTCCTACAATGAGCAGTACTTC; CDR3: CASSLEASSYNEQYF
D: TRBD1; J: TRBJ1-6; size: -; V: TRBV18; DNA: TGTGCCAGCTCACGAACTGGGACAGACAATTCACCCCTCCACTTT; CDR3: CASSRTGTDNSPLHF
D: -; J: TRBJ2-1; size: many; V: TRBV7-9; DNA: TGTGCCAGCCAGGGGGGAACTAGCGGATTCTACAATGAGCAGTTCTTC; CDR3: CASQGGTSGFYNEQFF
D: -; J: TRBJ1-4; size: -; V: TRBV3-1; DNA: TGTGCCAGCAGCCAATGGACTCAAGCGGAAAAACTGTTTTTT; CDR3: CASSQWTQAEKLFF
D: TRBD2; J: TRBJ2-3; size: -; V: TRBV28; DNA: TGTGCCAGCAGTTTCGGGAGTCTAGCGGAACTCACAGATACGCAGTATTTT; CDR3: CASSFGSLAELTDTQYF
D: -; J: TRBJ2-6; size: -; V: TRBV5-4; DNA: TGTGCCAGCAGCTTGTTAGCTTCTGGGGCCAACGTCCTGACTTTC; CDR3: CASSLLASGANVLTF
D: TRBD2; J: TRBJ2-4; size: -; V: TRBV12-3/TRBV12-4; DNA: TGTGCCAGCAGTTCTAGCGGGAAAGCCAAAAACATTCAGTACTTC; CDR3: CASSSSGKAKNIQYF
D: TRBD2; J: TRBJ2-7; size: -; V: TRBV20-1; DNA: TGCAGTGCTCGGACTAGCGGGAGACGCGAGCAGTACTTC; CDR3: CSARTSGRREQYF
D: -; J: TRBJ1-2; size: -; V: TRBV20-1; DNA: TGCAGTGCTACTCACAGGAACTATGGCTACACCTTC; CDR3: CSATHRNYGYTF
D: -; J: TRBJ2-3; size: -; V: TRBV7-8; DNA: TGTGCCAGCACCCCAGGATCTAGCACAGATACGCAGTATTTT; CDR3: CASTPGSSTDTQYF
D: -; J: TRBJ2-3; size: -; V: TRBV7-9; DNA: TGTGCCAGCAGCTTAGCCGGGAGACTGGCAGATACGCAGTATTTT; CDR3: CASSLAGRLADTQYF
D: -; J: TRBJ2-7; size: few; V: TRBV5-1; DNA: TGCGCCAGCAGCTTGGAGTTTCCGGAGGGGGCATCCTACGAGCAGTACTTC; CDR3: CASSLEFPEGASYEQYF
D: -; J: TRBJ2-3; size: few; V: TRBV6-2/TRBV6-3; DNA: TGTGCCAGCACCGAAGCAGAGGCCTATCCATCTGATACGCAGTATTTT; CDR3: CASTEAEAYPSDTQYF
D: -; J: TRBJ1-5; size: once; V: TRBV3-1; DNA: TGTGCCAGCAGCCAAGATCGGGGGGCCAGTCAGCCCCAGCATTTT; CDR3: CASSQDRGASQPQHF
D: -; J: TRBJ2-3; size: -; V: TRBV6-5; DNA: TGTGCCAGCACGACAATGAGAGGTGATACGCAGTATTTT; CDR3: CASTTMRGDTQYF
D: TRBD2; J: TRBJ2-3; size: -; V: TRBV7-2; DNA: TGTGCCAGCAGCTCCATCCCGGGACTAGCTCCAGATACGCAGTATTTT; CDR3: CASSSIPGLAPDTQYF
D: -; J: TRBJ2-7; size: -; V: TRBV12-3/TRBV12-4; DNA: TGTGCCAGCAGAGGACAGACCTACGAGCAGTACTTC; CDR3: CASRGQTYEQYF
D: -; J: TRBJ2-7; size: -; V: TRBV6-5; DNA: TGTGCCAGCGCCGCCAAGGTAGCGGCTATTTACGAGCAGTGCTTC; CDR3: CASAAKVAAIYEQCF
D: TRBD2; J: TRBJ2-5; size: -; V: TRBV4-1; DNA: TGCGCCAGCAGCCAACGCCGACTAGCGGGCCATCAAGAGACCCAGTACTTC; CDR3: CASSQRRLAGHQETQYF
D: -; J: TRBJ2-1; size: -; V: TRBV7-6; DNA: TGTGCCAGCAGCCCGACGAACCCAAACATTCAGTTCTTC; CDR3: CASSPTNPNIQFF
D: -; J: TRBJ2-5; size: -; V: TRBV3-1; DNA: TGTGCCAGCAGCCGACAGGAGCGGCAGTACTTC; CDR3: CASSRQERQYF
D: -; J: TRBJ1-1; size: -; V: TRBV6-2/TRBV6-3; DNA: TGTGCCAGCAGTTCTACAGAACATTTGGGGATGGGCACTGAAGCTTTCTTT; CDR3: CASSSTEHLGMGTEAFF
D: TRBD2; J: TRBJ2-1; size: -; V: TRBV28; DNA: TGTGCCAGCAGTTTAAGTCGACTAGCGGGAGAGGATGAGCAGTTCTTC; CDR3: CASSLSRLAGEDEQFF
D: TRBD2; J: TRBJ2-3; size: -; V: TRBV12-3/TRBV12-4; DNA: TGTGCCAGCAGTCTTAGCGGGGGCAACACAGATACGCAGTATTTT; CDR3: CASSLSGGNTDTQYF
D: TRBD2; J: TRBJ2-5; size: -; V: TRBV7-2; DNA: TGTGCCAGCAGCTTAGCGCGAAGCGGGAGGGGGGAGCAGTACTTC; CDR3: CASSLARSGRGEQYF
D: -; J: TRBJ2-3; size: -; V: TRBV12-3/TRBV12-4; DNA: TGTGCCAGCAGCTCCACGGGAGCTAGCACAGATACGCAGTATTTT; CDR3: CASSSTGASTDTQYF
D: TRBD2; J: TRBJ2-7; size: few; V: TRBV27; DNA: TGTGCCAGCAGTCCAGTAGCGGGACTCAGCTCCTACGAGCAGTACTTC; CDR3: CASSPVAGLSSYEQYF
D: -; J: TRBJ1-5; size: -; V: TRBV5-1; DNA: TGCGCCAGCAGCTTAACGGGCAGACTTATCCCTCAGCATTTT; CDR3: CASSLTGRLIPQHF
D: TRBD1; J: TRBJ1-2; size: -; V: TRBV11-2; DNA: TGTGCCAGCAGCCCGACAGGGACCAACTATGGCTACACCTTC; CDR3: CASSPTGTNYGYTF
D: -; J: TRBJ1-1; size: -; V: TRBV3-1; DNA: TGTGCCAGCAGAGCCACACGCGACAGGTCCACTGAAGCTTTCTTT; CDR3: CASRATRDRSTEAFF
D: -; J: TRBJ2-1; size: -; V: TRBV12-3/TRBV12-4; DNA: TGTGCCAGCAGTTTAGAGAGCAAACACAATGAGCAGTTCTTC; CDR3: CASSLESKHNEQFF
D: TRBD2; J: TRBJ2-7; size: -; V: TRBV12-3/TRBV12-4; DNA: TGTGCCAGCAGCCCCTTCCGACTAGCGGACTCCTACGAGCAGTACTTC; CDR3: CASSPFRLADSYEQYF
D: -; J: TRBJ2-1; size: once; V: TRBV12-3/TRBV12-4; DNA: TGTGCCAGCAGTTTGGGCCGCCTAGGGAATGAGCAGTTCTTC; CDR3: CASSLGRLGNEQFF
D: -; J: TRBJ2-3; size: -; V: TRBV5-1; DNA: TGCGCCAGCAGCTTGGGGGCACACGCCAGCACAGATACGCAGTATTTT; CDR3: CASSLGAHASTDTQYF
D: TRBD1; J: TRBJ1-4; size: once; V: TRBV4-1; DNA: TGCGCCAGCAGCCAAGACGGACAGGGAAAAAATGAAAAACTGTTTTTT; CDR3: CASSQDGQGKNEKLFF
D: -; J: TRBJ1-3; size: -; V: TRBV12-3/TRBV12-4; DNA: TGTGCCAGCAGCAAGGCTCCTTATTGTGGAAACACCATATATTTT; CDR3: CASSKAPYCGNTIYF
D: TRBD2; J: TRBJ2-5; size: -; V: TRBV7-2; DNA: TGTGCCAGCAGCTTAAAACTAGCGGGAGTAGAGACCCAGTACTTC; CDR3: CASSLKLAGVETQYF
D: -; J: TRBJ1-2; size: -; V: TRBV20-1; DNA: TGCAGTACTACAGACCCAAACTATGGCTACACCTTC; CDR3: CSTTDPNYGYTF
D: -; J: TRBJ1-2; size: -; V: TRBV6-5; DNA: TGTGCCACGGGGGCAGGGTATGGCTACACCTTC; CDR3: CATGAGYGYTF
D: -; J: TRBJ2-7; size: -; V: TRBV7-9; DNA: TGTGCCAGCAGTACATATGTGACGGAGGGAACCTACGAGCAGTACTTC; CDR3: CASSTYVTEGTYEQYF
D: -; J: TRBJ2-1; size: few; V: TRBV6-2/TRBV6-3; DNA: TGTGCCAGCAGTTACTCTTGGGTTGAGCAGTTCTTC; CDR3: CASSYSWVEQFF
D: TRBD2; J: TRBJ2-3; size: -; V: TRBV5-5; DNA: TGTGCCAGCAGCTTTCCTAGCGGGGGACCCTCGGCAGATACGCAGTATTTT; CDR3: CASSFPSGGPSADTQYF
D: TRBD1; J: TRBJ1-1; size: -; V: TRBV28; DNA: TGTGCCAGCAATTACAGGGGCACTGAAGCTTTCTTT; CDR3: CASNYRGTEAFF
D: -; J: TRBJ2-2; size: once; V: TRBV6-6; DNA: TGTGCCAGCAGTTACGGTGTCAGTAACACCGGGGAGCTGTTTTTT; CDR3: CASSYGVSNTGELFF
D: -; J: TRBJ2-1; size: once; V: TRBV2; DNA: TGTGCCAGCATCGTCGGACAGATTTACAATGAGCAGTTCTTC; CDR3: CASIVGQIYNEQFF
D: -; J: TRBJ2-4; size: -; V: TRBV10-3; DNA: TGTGCCATCAGTGATAGGGGGGGACTAGCCAAAAACATTCAGTACTTC; CDR3: CAISDRGGLAKNIQYF
D: -; J: TRBJ1-2; size: few; V: TRBV28; DNA: TGTGCCAGCAGTTTAATATTAGCTAACTATGGCTACACCTTC; CDR3: CASSLILANYGYTF
D: -; J: TRBJ1-5; size: few; V: TRBV7-2; DNA: TGTGCCAGCAGCCTGCGGGCCCATCAGCCCCAGCATTTT; CDR3: CASSLRAHQPQHF
D: -; J: TRBJ2-1; size: -; V: TRBV4-2; DNA: TGTGCCAGCAGCCAAATCTTGTCAAGCAGTGAGCAGTTCTTC; CDR3: CASSQILSSSEQFF
D: -; J: TRBJ2-5; size: few; V: TRBV10-3; DNA: TGTGCCACCCTAGGTGGGGGAGAGACCCAGTACTTC; CDR3: CATLGGGETQYF
D: TRBD1; J: TRBJ1-4; size: -; V: TRBV5-6; DNA: TGTGCCAGCAGCTTGGACAGGGGAGTTGAAAAACTGTTTTTT; CDR3: CASSLDRGVEKLFF
D: -; J: TRBJ1-2; size: -; V: TRBV13; DNA: TGTGCCAGCACCTTAGGGGCCGGGAAGTCCACCTTC; CDR3: CASTLGAGKSTF
D: -; J: TRBJ2-7; size: -; V: TRBV28; DNA: TGTGCCAGCAGAACCTCGGGGCAATCCTACGAGCAGTACTTC; CDR3: CASRTSGQSYEQYF
D: TRBD1; J: TRBJ2-7; size: few; V: TRBV4-3; DNA: TGCGCCAGCAGCCATGCCGACAGGGGGGGCCACGAGCAGTACTTC; CDR3: CASSHADRGGHEQYF
D: -; J: TRBJ2-5; size: -; V: TRBV6-5; DNA: TGTGCCAGCAGTTACTCCCTGTATAGAATGCGAGAGACCCAGTACTTC; CDR3: CASSYSLYRMRETQYF